Listed here are 21 T cell receptor beta chains from one sample, sequenced in a study of HIV-infected patients and healthy controls. About 500 ng RNA was reverse transcribed with alpha and beta constant-region primers. Separate chain-specific third strand synthesis with multiplexing indices produced the alpha and beta libraries. TCRdb re-called the 5' RACE reads through MiXCR, storing one row per CDR3 protein. The sample holds some 17,000 distinct CDR3 sequences; about a tenth are singletons and the top ten take about 3%. Whole blood was used without fractionation, so all unsorted peripheral T cells were included. The sample consisted of blood. These receptors originate from an adult in good health.

This clonotype is classed as medium-sized. The rearrangement links TRBV28 to TRBJ2-4; no reliable D call. Germline CDR1 and CDR2: MDHEN and SYDVKM. V was pared by 5 bases and J by 14 bases, with 13 bases between. The CDR3 consists of 11 residues. CDR3 DNA: TGTGCCAGCAGTCCACCTCTTGAGAAGTACTTC. Its translation: CASSPPLEKYF.

The V call is TRBV12-3 or TRBV12-4, the J call TRBJ1-2; D is unresolved. CDR3 length: 10 amino acids. V lost 6 bases and J lost 8, with 7 bases in between. CDR3 sequence (DNA): TGTGCCAGCAGCCAACTGGGCTACACCTTC. Protein: CASSQLGYTF.

The sample holds many counts of this clonotype. This sequence joins TRBV7-2 and TRBJ2-1; 8 bases match TRBD2. From germline, CDR1 is SGHTA and CDR2 FQGNSA. The V and J ends lost 4 bases and 5 bases, in that order; junction bases with no gene match: 10. The CDR3 sequence is 16 residues long. The CDR3 coding sequence is TGTGCCAGCAGCTGGAGAGCGGGAGAGTACGACAATGAGCAGTTCTTC. Amino acids: CASSWRAGEYDNEQFF. Combining the CDR3 with reference TRBV7-2 and TRBJ2-1 gives the whole variable domain GAGVSQSPSNKVTEKGKDVELRCDPISGHTALYWYRQSLGQGLEFLIYFQGNSAPDKSGLPSDRFSAERTGGSVSTLTIQRTQQEDSAVYLCASSWRAGEYDNEQFFGPGTRLTVL.

The chain recombines TRBV7-2 with TRBJ2-3, with 8 bases lining up with TRBD2. This CDR3 spans 17 amino acids. V gave up 0 bases and J gave up 14 bases; unmatched junction bases: 19. CDR1 and CDR2 from the germline V gene are SGHTA and FQGNSA. The CDR3 nucleotides read TGTGCCAGCAGCTTAGCATCGAGGAGTAGCGGGACCGCCCTAGGGTATTTT. Encoded protein: CASSLASRSSGTALGYF.

This clonotype was observed many times. V gene TRBV6-5 combines with J gene TRBJ2-3; a possible D gene is TRBD1 (5 bases). The germline V and J ends were trimmed by 0 bases and 6 bases, with 16 bases remaining between them. The CDR3 spans 16 residues. The germline V gene has CDR1 MNHEY and CDR2 SVGAGI. CDR3 in amino acids: CASSYSPGPAGDTQYF. CDR3 coding DNA: TGTGCCAGCAGTTACTCGCCCGGACCCGCAGGGGATACGCAGTATTTT.

This chain connects TRBV2 to TRBJ1-5; no reliable D call. There are 14 residues in the CDR3. The germline CDR1 and CDR2 sequences are SNHLY and FYNNEI. Trimming pared 7 bases from V and 1 base from J, leaving 11 bases between. CDR3 coding DNA: TGTGCCAGCACCCTGGACGTGAGCAATCAGCCCCAGCATTTT. Its translation is CASTLDVSNQPQHF.

The rearrangement links TRBV6-6 to TRBJ2-5; maybe TRBD1 (5 bases). Per germline, CDR1 MNHNY and CDR2 SVGAGI (reference sequence). The CDR3 covers 15 residues. Between the trimmed V and J ends, which lost 4 bases and 2 bases, there was a span of 14 bases. This CDR3 is CASSLDRQMQETQYF. The CDR3, as DNA: TGTGCCAGCAGTTTGGATAGACAGATGCAAGAGACCCAGTACTTC.

This clonotype was seen many times. This chain links TRBV6-4 with TRBJ1-3; no clear D gene. Germline loops: CDR1 MRHNA, CDR2 SNTAGT. Trimming cost V 6 bases and J 0 bases, with 6 bases left between them. The CDR3 length is 13 residues. The CDR3 nucleotides read TGTGCCAGCAGCGGGGACTCTGGAAACACCATATATTTT. This translates into CASSGDSGNTIYF.

This clonotype was seen at least ten times. This sequence joins TRBV9 and TRBJ2-1; D possibly corresponds to TRBD2 (7 bases). Germline CDR1 and CDR2: SGDLS and YYNGEE. The V end was cut by 5 bases, the J end by 8 bases, with 11 bases between. This CDR3 is 12 amino acids long. The CDR3 is CASSGGGHEQFF. CDR3 in DNA: TGTGCCAGCAGTGGGGGGGGGCATGAGCAGTTCTTC.

Ten or more counts support this clonotype. The chain joins TRBV7-2 to TRBJ2-5; D tentatively reads TRBD1 or TRBD2 (5 bases each). Germline-derived CDR1 and CDR2 are SGHTA and FQGNSA. Trimming removed 5 bases from V and 2 bases from J, with 18 bases in between. The length of the CDR3 is 16 residues. CDR3: CASSPGRMDEQETQYF. For the CDR3, the DNA is TGTGCCAGCAGCCCGGGACGGATGGACGAACAAGAGACCCAGTACTTC.

This clonotype was counted many times. This chain links TRBV10-3 with TRBJ1-2; tentative D call: TRBD1 (6 bases). Per the germline V gene, CDR1 is ENHRY and CDR2 is SYGVKD. The CDR3 covers 15 residues. V was clipped by 2 bases and J by 12 bases, with 22 bases between them. CDR3 loop: CAISEQGNTPMSHTF. For the CDR3, the DNA is TGTGCCATCAGTGAGCAGGGGAACACGCCTATGTCCCACACCTTC.

In its sample, this clonotype was seen a few times. The V and J genes are TRBV20-1 and TRBJ1-5, with 8 positions matching TRBD1. The CDR3 covers 14 residues. V shed 4 bases and J 4 bases; nucleotides not matched to a gene: 6. Germline V gene data show CDR1 as DFQATT and CDR2 as SNEGSKA (reference sequence). This CDR3 is CSATTGQVNQPQHF. The CDR3, as DNA: TGCAGTGCTACCACGGGACAGGTGAATCAGCCCCAGCATTTT.

This clonotype has more than one count but fewer than ten. V gene TRBV6-5 combines with J gene TRBJ2-2; TRBD1 matches 8 bases. Germline CDR1 is MNHEY and CDR2 is SVGAGI. CDR3 length equals 12 residues. The CDR3 protein is CVTGGNTGELFF. The DNA for the CDR3 is TGTGTCACAGGGGGGAACACCGGGGAGCTGTTTTTT.

Ten or more counts support this clonotype. This chain uses TRBV7-2 with TRBJ2-5; 10 bases line up with TRBD2. The CDR3 is 14 residues long. After removal of 5 bases from V and 1 base from J, the junction contained 1 base not matched to a gene. Germline V CDR1 and CDR2: SGHTA, FQGNSA. The CDR3, as DNA: TGTGCCAGCAGCCGGACTAGCGGCCAAGAGACCCAGTACTTC. The encoded protein is CASSRTSGQETQYF. Combining the CDR3 with reference TRBV7-2 and TRBJ2-5 gives the whole variable domain GAGVSQSPSNKVTEKGKDVELRCDPISGHTALYWYRQSLGQGLEFLIYFQGNSAPDKSGLPSDRFSAERTGGSVSTLTIQRTQQEDSAVYLCASSRTSGQETQYFGPGTRLLVL.

The rearrangement joins TRBV28 to TRBJ2-7; D uncertain. The V and J ends lost 7 bases and 0 bases respectively, with 10 bases between them. Germline V gives CDR1 MDHEN, CDR2 SYDVKM. This CDR3 is 13 amino acids long. CDR3 coding DNA: TGTGCCAGCAAGCCAGCCGCCTCCTACGAGCAGTACTTC. Translation gives CASKPAASYEQYF.

By proportion, this clonotype is medium-sized. The J gene is TRBJ2-3, the V gene TRBV5-4, with 9 bases lining up with TRBD2. Germline values: CDR1 SGHNT, CDR2 YYREEE (reference sequence). Trimming cost V 1 base and J 2 bases; bases outside gene matches: 11. The CDR3 is made up of 18 amino acids. The CDR3 loop reads CASSLSTSGPPLTDTQYF. The CDR3 DNA is TGTGCCAGCAGCTTGAGTACTAGCGGGCCCCCACTCACAGATACGCAGTATTTT.

By sample share, this clonotype is medium-sized (0.01 to 0.1%). The V and J genes are TRBV20-1 and TRBJ1-3; D is unresolved. V lost 3 bases to trimming and J lost 1 base, with 10 bases between them. Germline V gene data show CDR1 as DFQATT and CDR2 as SNEGSKA (reference sequence). This CDR3 contains 14 residues. The CDR3 loop is CSASDGLSGNTIYF. The CDR3 coding sequence is TGCAGTGCTAGCGATGGGCTTTCTGGAAACACCATATATTTT.

Many counts were recorded for this clonotype. In DNA, the CDR3 is TGCAGCGTGGAGACAGGAGGGTACACGCAGTATTTT. Protein: CSVETGGYTQYF. The chain carries TRBV29-1 and TRBJ2-3; D is possibly TRBD1 or TRBD2 (6 bases each). Germline V gene lookup returns CDR1 SQVTM and CDR2 ANQGSEA. The V end was cut by 6 bases, the J end by 9 bases, with 16 bases between. The CDR3 length is 12 residues.

In its sample, this clonotype was seen many times. The V call is TRBV12-3 or TRBV12-4, the J call TRBJ1-1; 8 bases are a match to TRBD1. This CDR3 contains 14 residues. Trimming took 4 bases from V and 4 from J; bases not matched to a gene: 5. The CDR3 sequence is CASSSTGEGTEAFF. Written as DNA, the CDR3 is TGTGCCAGCAGTTCGACAGGGGAGGGCACTGAAGCTTTCTTT.

The rearrangement uses TRBV20-1 and TRBJ2-2, with TRBD2 as a possible D gene (7 bases). Trimming took off 1 base at V and 6 bases at J, with 9 bases between the two ends. The CDR3 totals 13 residues. CDR1 and CDR2 from the germline V gene are DFQATT and SNEGSKA (reference sequence). The DNA for the CDR3 is TGCAGTGCTAGAGGGGGGGGGCCCGGGGAGCTGTTTTTT. As protein: CSARGGGPGELFF.

This clonotype has ten or more counts. The chain couples TRBV24-1 to TRBJ1-4, with unresolved D. Germline loops: CDR1 KGHDR, CDR2 SFDVKD. Trimming left V 3 bases short and J 0 bases short, with 10 bases between. The CDR3 runs to 16 residues. The CDR3 protein is CATSDAGSTTNEKLFF. CDR3 sequence (DNA): TGTGCCACCAGTGATGCCGGGAGTACAACTAATGAAAAACTGTTTTTT.